The 21 T cell receptor beta chains listed next were all sequenced from one sample in a study of a mutant IDH1 vaccine in newly diagnosed glioma. Produced via immunoSEQ multiplex PCR; TCRdb's table is partial and in-frame only. The sample records about 51,000 clones, 60% to 85% being singletons. Described time point: baseline, week 1 (first vaccination visit). The treatment: pre-vaccination baseline after standard-of-care therapy. Sequencing was performed on PBMCs, taken from a glioma patient treated with radiotherapy, temozolomide or both. These receptors were collected from a woman between 35 and 50 years old with glioma.

The rearrangement joins TRBV7-9 to TRBJ2-7; tentatively, D is TRBD1 (6 bases). CDR1 is SEHNR and CDR2 is FQNEAQ in the germline V gene (reference sequence). Trimming shortened V by 5 bases and J by 2 bases, and 19 bases separated the two germline ends. The CDR3 loop spans 16 amino acids. DNA for the CDR3: TGTGCCAGCAGCGTCCACAGGGATTACCCAACCTACGAGCAGTACTTC. Translated, it gives CASSVHRDYPTYEQYF.

This clone was observed a handful of times. The J gene is TRBJ1-3, the V gene TRBV30; 7 nucleotides line up with TRBD1. Unmatched junction bases numbered 7, after V lost 5 bases and J lost 0 bases. Germline V lookup: CDR1 GTSNPN, CDR2 SVGIG (reference sequence). The CDR3 is 15 residues long. Here the CDR3 DNA reads TGTGCCTGGTTTCAGGGGGACCACTCTGGAAACACCATATATTTT. Translating gives CAWFQGDHSGNTIYF.

This clone appeared once. The rearrangement uses TRBV9 and TRBJ2-1; no firm D call. The ends were cut back, 3 bases at V and 6 bases at J, with 1 base in the middle. This CDR3 has 10 amino acids. Germline V gene data show CDR1 as SGDLS and CDR2 as YYNGEE. CDR3 in DNA: TGTGCCAGCAGCGGCAATGAGCAGTTCTTC. This translates into CASSGNEQFF.

The chain employs TRBV5-1 and TRBJ2-5, with TRBD2 matching 9 bases. Trimming removed 4 bases from V and 3 bases from J; junction bases left unmatched: 10. Germline V gene lookup returns CDR1 SGHRS and CDR2 YFSETQ. The CDR3 spans 16 residues. This CDR3 reads CASSLLSGGRKETQYF. The CDR3 bases are TGCGCCAGCAGCCTTCTTAGCGGGGGACGAAAAGAGACCCAGTACTTC.

This sequence joins TRBV9 and TRBJ2-7; 8 nucleotides align to TRBD1. The CDR3 extends over 16 amino acids. Looked up from germline, CDR1 is SGDLS and CDR2 is YYNGEE. The trim removed 0 bases at V and 0 bases at J, leaving 5 bases unmatched. Here the CDR3 DNA reads TGTGCCAGCAGCGTAGCGGGGACAGGTCACTCCTACGAGCAGTACTTC. Translating gives CASSVAGTGHSYEQYF.

J is TRBJ2-1 and V is TRBV6-5; weak D call: TRBD2 (7 bases). The V end was cut by 7 bases, the J end by 5 bases, with 18 bases between. Germline V CDR1 and CDR2: MNHEY, SVGAGI. The CDR3 runs 15 residues. The CDR3 is CASTGAGAGDNEQFF. The CDR3 nucleotides read TGTGCCAGCACTGGGGCGGGGGCCGGAGACAATGAGCAGTTCTTC.

This chain uses TRBV6-5 with TRBJ2-5; tentatively, D is TRBD1 (5 bases). V was pared by 4 bases and J by 0 bases, with 12 bases between. Germline lookup yields CDR1 MNHEY and CDR2 SVGAGI. The CDR3 has 15 amino acids. The DNA of the CDR3 is TGTGCCAGCAGTTCTCCCGCAGGGTACCAAGAGACCCAGTACTTC. Translation gives CASSSPAGYQETQYF.

This rearrangement joins TRBV5-6 to TRBJ1-5; D call uncertain. Trimming cost V 0 bases and J 9 bases, with 7 bases left between them. Germline V lookup: CDR1 SGHDT, CDR2 YYEEEE. This CDR3 spans 12 amino acids. The chain's CDR3 is CASSLGLGPQHF. The CDR3 DNA sequence: TGTGCCAGCAGCTTGGGCCTAGGGCCCCAGCATTTT.

This clone was counted a few times. This chain uses TRBV6-5 with TRBJ1-2; 8 bases line up with TRBD1. After removal of 6 bases from V and 3 bases from J, the junction contained 9 bases not matched to a gene. The CDR3 totals 15 residues. The germline CDR1 and CDR2 sequences are MNHEY and SVGAGI. CDR3 protein: CASRPSNRGDYGYTF. The CDR3 region has the DNA TGTGCCAGCAGACCTTCTAACAGGGGGGACTATGGCTACACCTTC.

The rearrangement uses TRBV9 and TRBJ1-1; possible D gene TRBD1, 5 bases. The V end was cut by 6 bases, the J end by 1 base, with 13 bases between. CDR1 is SGDLS and CDR2 is YYNGEE in the germline V gene. The CDR3 sequence is 14 residues long. CDR3 nucleotide sequence: TGTGCCAGCACCCGTGAGGGGAGGAACACTGAAGCTTTCTTT. This codes for CASTREGRNTEAFF.

This chain connects TRBV7-2 to TRBJ1-5; D gene uncertain. Trimming pared 5 bases from V and 4 bases from J, leaving 15 bases between. CDR3 length: 15 residues. The germline gives CDR1 SGHTA, CDR2 FQGNSA. CDR3 protein: CASSAYMDGNQPQHF. CDR3 nucleotide sequence: TGTGCCAGCAGCGCCTACATGGACGGGAATCAGCCCCAGCATTTT.

A single count supports this clone. V is TRBV20-1 and J is TRBJ2-1; D is unresolved. This CDR3 has 11 amino acids. The germline CDR1 and CDR2 sequences are DFQATT and SNEGSKA (reference sequence). The V end lost 6 bases, the J end lost 14 bases, and 17 bases lay between the germline ends. The CDR3 reads CSASQGALEFF. Written as DNA, the CDR3 is TGCAGTGCCTCCCAAGGCGCGTTGGAGTTCTTC.

The chain employs TRBV7-9 and TRBJ1-4; D is unclear. Looked up from germline, CDR1 is SEHNR and CDR2 is FQNEAQ (reference sequence). V was cut by 1 base and J by 10 bases, with 7 bases left in between. CDR3 length: 12 amino acids. In DNA, the CDR3 is TGTGCCAGCAGCTTAGTAAACGGAAAACTGTTTTTT. Residues: CASSLVNGKLFF.

The rearrangement links TRBV6-5 to TRBJ2-7, with TRBD2 identical over 9 bases. V dropped 7 bases and J dropped 2; count of bases not matched to a gene: 6. The germline V gene has CDR1 MNHEY and CDR2 SVGAGI. The CDR3 spans 14 residues. The CDR3 bases are TGTGCCAGCATAGGGGTAGCGGGAGCCTACGAGCAGTACTTC. It specifies CASIGVAGAYEQYF.

This clone was seen just once. V is TRBV5-4 and J is TRBJ2-1; D uncertain. Trimming pared 4 bases from V and 4 bases from J, leaving 6 bases between. Germline loops: CDR1 SGHNT, CDR2 YYREEE (reference sequence). This CDR3 has 12 amino acids. The CDR3 sequence: CASSREYNEQFF. The CDR3 coding sequence is TGTGCCAGCAGCCGCGAGTACAATGAGCAGTTCTTC. The variable domain in full, with the rest retrieved from reference TRBV5-4 and TRBJ2-1, is ETGVTQSPTHLIKTRGQQVTLRCSSQSGHNTVSWYQQALGQGPQFIFQYYREEENGRGNFPPRFSGLQFPNYSSELNVNALELDDSALYLCASSREYNEQFFGPGTRLTVL.

The chain uses TRBV2 and TRBJ2-7; possible D gene TRBD1, 6 bases. The V end was cut by 3 bases, the J end by 9 bases, with 21 bases between. Germline CDR1 and CDR2: SNHLY and FYNNEI. The CDR3 covers 15 residues. The chain's CDR3 is CASSDKGQGRARQYF. The CDR3 DNA reads TGTGCCAGCAGTGACAAGGGACAAGGTAGGGCGAGGCAGTACTTC. Full variable domain (missing parts from reference TRBV2 and TRBJ2-7): EPEVTQTPSHQVTQMGQEVILRCVPISNHLYFYWYRQILGQKVEFLVSFYNNEISEKSEIFDDQFSVERPDGSNFTLKIRSTKLEDSAMYFCASSDKGQGRARQYFGPGTRLTVT.

The V and J genes are TRBV9 and TRBJ2-5; the match to TRBD1 covers 8 bases. This CDR3 has 14 residues. Germline-derived CDR1 and CDR2 are SGDLS and YYNGEE. J was trimmed by 7 bases and V by 3 bases; bases with no gene match: 8. The CDR3 reads CASSEGTGPGTQYF. CDR3 in DNA: TGTGCCAGCAGCGAGGGGACAGGTCCGGGGACCCAGTACTTC.

This chain connects TRBV10-3 to TRBJ1-3, with D possibly being TRBD1 (6 bases). CDR3 length equals 14 residues. Germline lookup yields CDR1 ENHRY and CDR2 SYGVKD. Between the trimmed V and J ends, which lost 1 base and 3 bases, there was a span of 7 bases. CDR3 region: CAISEYRDGNTIYF. Here the CDR3 DNA reads TGTGCCATCAGTGAGTACAGGGATGGAAACACCATATATTTT.

The chain joins TRBV15 to TRBJ2-5; 12 bases match TRBD1. V shed 1 base, J shed 11 bases, and the junction held 14 bases outside the gene matches. In germline, CDR1 is LNHNV, CDR2 YYDKDF (reference sequence). The CDR3 is 17 amino acids. The CDR3 bases are TGTGCCACCAGCAGAGGACCAGCGACCGGGACAGGGGGCCCGCAGTACTTC. Translating it yields CATSRGPATGTGGPQYF.

The chain combines TRBV29-1 with TRBJ1-1; 9 nucleotides agree with TRBD1. V was clipped by 7 bases and J by 4 bases; unmatched bases: 7. The germline V gene encodes CDR1 SQVTM and CDR2 ANQGSEA. This CDR3 contains 13 residues. This CDR3 is CSATQGARTEAFF. The CDR3 bases are TGCAGCGCAACACAGGGGGCGCGCACTGAAGCTTTCTTT.

The CDR3 sequence is CASSLAASGVHNEQFF. The CDR3 nucleotides read TGCGCCAGCAGCTTGGCGGCTAGCGGGGTTCACAATGAGCAGTTCTTC. This rearrangement joins TRBV5-1 to TRBJ2-1, with 9 bases lining up with TRBD2. Germline V gene sequence: CDR1 SGHRS, CDR2 YFSETQ. The CDR3 runs 16 residues. V was pared by 0 bases and J by 5 bases, with 6 bases of the junction left unmatched.